The 3 T cell receptor beta chains presented below share a single source sample, sequenced in a study of T cell clonality in common variable immunodeficiency. Study-level findings and limits: In common variable immunodeficiency, TCR beta chains reportedly carried fewer deletions and N-nucleotide insertions.

Their antigens remain unidentified. Libraries were prepared by immunoSEQ multiplex PCR; TCRdb keeps only in-frame clonotypes and omits some of them. Sampling found about 21,000 clones, none seen once. The sample taken for sequencing was peripheral blood mononuclear cells. The receptors derive from a human donor with common variable immunodeficiency.

This clone qualifies as medium-sized (0.01 to 0.1%). The DNA ends 3 residues before the CDR3 does, and the rest of the CDR3 is filled in from the germline J gene. The chain employs TRBV28 and TRBJ1-1; D gene uncertain. The CDR3 length is 13 residues. Germline values: CDR1 MDHEN, CDR2 SYDVKM. The ends were cut back, 7 bases at V and 3 bases at J, with 12 bases in the middle. This chain's CDR3 is CASTWAPDTEAFF. CDR3 bases read: TGTGCCAGCACCTGGGCCCCCGACACTGAA.

Notes on this clone: The read finishes 3 residues shy of the CDR3 end, and the germline J gene is used to complete it. The chain carries TRBV19 and TRBJ2-7; 11 nucleotides agree with TRBD2. Germline V CDR1 and CDR2: LNHDA, SQIVND (reference sequence). The V gene end was trimmed by 6 bases and the J gene end by 3 bases; junction bases not matched to a gene: 13. CDR3 size: 17 residues. The CDR3 DNA, read in part, is TGTGCCAGTAGAAGGGGAGCGACTAGCGGGGATCTCTACGAG. Its translation is CASRRGATSGDLYE. The full CDR3 protein is CASRRGATSGDLYEQYF.

This clone was seen a few times. Coverage ceases 3 residues before the CDR3 finishes, and the germline J gene fills in the end. The genes are TRBV23-1 and TRBJ2-7; no firm D call. TRBV23-1 qualifies as an ORF whose function is uncertain. The CDR3 is made up of 13 amino acids. Trimming left V 8 bases short and J 2 bases short, with 13 bases between. The CDR3 protein is CASSTGCAYEQYF. The CDR3 bases that were read are TGCGCCAGCTCGACCGGGTGTGCCTACGAG.